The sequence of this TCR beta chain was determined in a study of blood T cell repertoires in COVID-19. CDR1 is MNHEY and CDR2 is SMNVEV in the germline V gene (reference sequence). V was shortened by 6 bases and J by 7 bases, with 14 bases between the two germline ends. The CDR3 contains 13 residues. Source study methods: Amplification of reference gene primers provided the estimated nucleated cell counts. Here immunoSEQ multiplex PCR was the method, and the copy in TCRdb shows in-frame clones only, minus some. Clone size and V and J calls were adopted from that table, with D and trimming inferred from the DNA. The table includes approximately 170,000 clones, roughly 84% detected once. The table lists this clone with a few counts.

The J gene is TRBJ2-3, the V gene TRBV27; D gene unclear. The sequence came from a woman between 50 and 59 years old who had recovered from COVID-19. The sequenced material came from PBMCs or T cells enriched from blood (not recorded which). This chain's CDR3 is CASRANQMNTQYF. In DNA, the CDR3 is TGTGCCAGCAGAGCAAATCAAATGAATACGCAGTATTTT.